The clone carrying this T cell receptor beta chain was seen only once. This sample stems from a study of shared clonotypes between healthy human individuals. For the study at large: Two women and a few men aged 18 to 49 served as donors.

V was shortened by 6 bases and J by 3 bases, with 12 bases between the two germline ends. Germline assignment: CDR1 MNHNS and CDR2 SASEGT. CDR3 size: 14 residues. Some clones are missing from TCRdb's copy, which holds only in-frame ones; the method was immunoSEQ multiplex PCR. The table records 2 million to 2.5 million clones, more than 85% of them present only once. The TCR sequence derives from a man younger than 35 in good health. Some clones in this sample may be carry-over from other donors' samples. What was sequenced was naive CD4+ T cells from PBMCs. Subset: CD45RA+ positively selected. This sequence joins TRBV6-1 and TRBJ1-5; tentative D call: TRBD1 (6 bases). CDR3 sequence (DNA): TGTGCCAGCAGAGCCGGGACAACCAATCAGCCCCAGCATTTT. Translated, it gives CASRAGTTNQPQHF.